This T cell receptor (beta chain) derives from a study of early T cells in non-severe SARS-CoV-2 infection. General study results and limits: VDJdb matching favored anti-spike CD8 responses, missing private and CD4 specificities.

V was pared by 5 bases and J by 2 bases, with 9 bases between. The length of the CDR3 is 13 residues. Germline V gene lookup returns CDR1 MNHEY and CDR2 SMNVEV (reference sequence). Unique molecular identifiers were added to individual cDNA molecules. TCRdb analysed the 5' RACE reads with MiXCR anew, one entry per CDR3 protein. The data hold about 86,000 distinct CDR3 sequences, with roughly an eighth observed a single time. This clonotype came up many times. Its antigen is unknown. The chain is built from TRBV27 and TRBJ1-1, with a possible D match to TRBD1 (6 bases). The sequenced sample consisted of whole blood. The clonotype originates from an adult who was a healthcare worker with PCR-confirmed SARS-CoV-2 infection or an uninfected control (not recorded which). CDR3 loop: CASSLGGNTEAFF. In nucleotides, the CDR3 is TGTGCCAGCAGTCTAGGGGGAAACACTGAAGCTTTCTTT.